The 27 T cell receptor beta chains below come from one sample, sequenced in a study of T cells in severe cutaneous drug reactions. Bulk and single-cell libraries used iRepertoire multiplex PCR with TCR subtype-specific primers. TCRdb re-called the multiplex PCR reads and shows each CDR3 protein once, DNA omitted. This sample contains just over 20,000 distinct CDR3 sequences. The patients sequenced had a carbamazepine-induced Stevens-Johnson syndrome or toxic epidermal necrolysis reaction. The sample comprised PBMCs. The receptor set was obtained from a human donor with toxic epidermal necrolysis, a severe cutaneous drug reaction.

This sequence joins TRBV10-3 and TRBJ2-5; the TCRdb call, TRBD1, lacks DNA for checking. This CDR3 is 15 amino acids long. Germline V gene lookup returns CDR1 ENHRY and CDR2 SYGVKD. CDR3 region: CAISPGHTYQETQYF.

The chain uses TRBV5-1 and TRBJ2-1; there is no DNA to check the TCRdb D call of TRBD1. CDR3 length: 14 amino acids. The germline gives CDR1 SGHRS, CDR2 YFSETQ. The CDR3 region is CASSWTEARNEQFF.

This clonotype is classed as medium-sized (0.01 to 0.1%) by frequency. This CDR3 reads CASSPTGTEQYF. This chain uses TRBV7-6 with TRBJ2-7; TCRdb designates TRBD1, a call that cannot be tested without DNA. This CDR3 contains 12 residues. Germline-derived CDR1 and CDR2 are SGHVS and FNYEAQ.

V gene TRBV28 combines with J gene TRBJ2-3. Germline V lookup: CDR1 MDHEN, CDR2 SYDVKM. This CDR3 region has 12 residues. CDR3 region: CASSLAGDTQYF.

CDR3 sequence reads: CSAQGHLSGNTIYF. This sequence joins TRBV29-1 and TRBJ1-3; TCRdb's D call of TRBD1 is untestable without DNA. This CDR3 has 14 amino acids. Germline CDR1 and CDR2: SQVTM and ANQGSEA. The full variable domain, its missing parts supplied by reference TRBV29-1 and TRBJ1-3, is SAVISQKPSRDICQRGTSLTIQCQVDSQVTMMFWYRQQPGQSLTLIATANQGSEATYESGFVIDKFPISRPNLTFSTLTVSNMSPEDSSIYLCSAQGHLSGNTIYFGEGSWLTVV.

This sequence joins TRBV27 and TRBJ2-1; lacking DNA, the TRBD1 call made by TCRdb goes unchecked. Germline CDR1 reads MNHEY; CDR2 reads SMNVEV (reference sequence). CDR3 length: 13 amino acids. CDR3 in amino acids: CASSSYPGDEQFF.

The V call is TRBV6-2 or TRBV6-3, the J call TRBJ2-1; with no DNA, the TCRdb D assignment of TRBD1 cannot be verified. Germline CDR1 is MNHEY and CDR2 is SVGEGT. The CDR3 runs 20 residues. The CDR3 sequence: CASRSRDGIYTPSSYNEQFF.

The CDR3 region is CASSIGLSTYEQFF. This chain uses TRBV19 with TRBJ2-1. The germline V gene has CDR1 LNHDA and CDR2 SQIVND (reference sequence). There are 14 residues in the CDR3.

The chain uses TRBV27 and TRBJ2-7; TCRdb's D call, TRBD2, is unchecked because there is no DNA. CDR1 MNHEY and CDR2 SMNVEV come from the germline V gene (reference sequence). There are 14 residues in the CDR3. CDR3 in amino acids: CASKIGLDSYEQYF.

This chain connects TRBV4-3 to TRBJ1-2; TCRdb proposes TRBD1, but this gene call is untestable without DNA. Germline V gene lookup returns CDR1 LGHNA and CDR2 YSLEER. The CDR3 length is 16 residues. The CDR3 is CASSQGFGDSSYGYTF.

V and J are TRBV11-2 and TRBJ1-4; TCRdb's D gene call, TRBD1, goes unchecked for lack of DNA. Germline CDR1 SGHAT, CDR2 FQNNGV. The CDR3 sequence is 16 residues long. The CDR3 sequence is CASSLTRDRKNEKLFF. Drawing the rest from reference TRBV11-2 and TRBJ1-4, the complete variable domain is EAGVAQSPRYKIIEKRQSVAFWCNPISGHATLYWYQQILGQGPKLLIQFQNNGVVDDSQLPKDRFSAERLKGVDSTLKIQPAKLEDSAVYLCASSLTRDRKNEKLFFGSGTQLSVL.

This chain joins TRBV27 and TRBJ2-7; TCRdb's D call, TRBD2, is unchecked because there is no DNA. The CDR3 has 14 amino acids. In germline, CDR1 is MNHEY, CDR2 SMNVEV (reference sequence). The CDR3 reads CASSTRTASYEQYF.

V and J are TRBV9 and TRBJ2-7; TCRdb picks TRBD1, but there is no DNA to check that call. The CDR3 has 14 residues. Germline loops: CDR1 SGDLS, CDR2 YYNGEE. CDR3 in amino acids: CASSSSQGAYEQYF.

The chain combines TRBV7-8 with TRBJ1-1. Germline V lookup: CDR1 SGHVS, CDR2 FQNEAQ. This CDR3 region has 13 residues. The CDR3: CASSLSLNTEAFF.

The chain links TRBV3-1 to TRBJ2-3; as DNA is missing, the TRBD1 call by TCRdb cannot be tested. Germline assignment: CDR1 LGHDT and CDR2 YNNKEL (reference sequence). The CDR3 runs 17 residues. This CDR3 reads CASSQVGFAARGDTQYF.

The CDR3 loop is CSVEDSDRAYYGYTF. The rearrangement links TRBV29-1 to TRBJ1-2; TCRdb's D call, TRBD1, is unchecked because there is no DNA. This CDR3 region has 15 residues. Germline V gene data show CDR1 as SQVTM and CDR2 as ANQGSEA.

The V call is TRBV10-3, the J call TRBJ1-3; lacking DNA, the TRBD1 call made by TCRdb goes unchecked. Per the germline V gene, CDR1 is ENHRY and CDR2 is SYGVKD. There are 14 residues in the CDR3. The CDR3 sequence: CAISAGGAGNTIYF.

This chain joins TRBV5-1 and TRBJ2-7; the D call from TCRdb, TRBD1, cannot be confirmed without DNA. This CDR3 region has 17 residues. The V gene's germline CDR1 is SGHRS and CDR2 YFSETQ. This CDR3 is CASSSGQGGVLGYEQYF.

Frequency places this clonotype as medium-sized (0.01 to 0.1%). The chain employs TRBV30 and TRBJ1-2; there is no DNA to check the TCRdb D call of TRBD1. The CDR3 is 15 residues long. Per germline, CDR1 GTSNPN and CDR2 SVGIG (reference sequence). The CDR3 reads CAWHSGTGIWTGYTF. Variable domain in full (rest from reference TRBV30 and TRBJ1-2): SQTIHQWPATLVQPVGSPLSLECTVEGTSNPNLYWYRQAAGRGLQLLFYSVGIGQISSEVPQNLSASRPQDRQFILSSKKLLLSDSGFYLCAWHSGTGIWTGYTFGSGTRLTVV.

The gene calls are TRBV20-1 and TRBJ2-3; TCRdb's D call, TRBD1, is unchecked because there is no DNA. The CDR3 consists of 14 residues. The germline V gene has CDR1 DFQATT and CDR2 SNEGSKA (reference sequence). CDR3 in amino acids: CSATPGLASDTQYF.

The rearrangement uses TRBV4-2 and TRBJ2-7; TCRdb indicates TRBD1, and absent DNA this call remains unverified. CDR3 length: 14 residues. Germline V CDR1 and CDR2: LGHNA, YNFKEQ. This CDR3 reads CASSHAGQLYEQYF.

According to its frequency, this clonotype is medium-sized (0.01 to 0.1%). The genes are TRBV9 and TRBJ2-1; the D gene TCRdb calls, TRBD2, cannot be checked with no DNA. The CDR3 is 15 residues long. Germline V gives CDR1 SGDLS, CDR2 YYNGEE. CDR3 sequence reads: CASSVGGHSYNEQFF.

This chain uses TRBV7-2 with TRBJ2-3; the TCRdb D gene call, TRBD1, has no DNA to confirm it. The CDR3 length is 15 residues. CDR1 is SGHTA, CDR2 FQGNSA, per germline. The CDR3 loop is CASSLSLAPTDTQYF. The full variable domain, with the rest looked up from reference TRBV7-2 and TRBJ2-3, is GAGVSQSPSNKVTEKGKDVELRCDPISGHTALYWYRQSLGQGLEFLIYFQGNSAPDKSGLPSDRFSAERTGGSVSTLTIQRTQQEDSAVYLCASSLSLAPTDTQYFGPGTRLTVL.

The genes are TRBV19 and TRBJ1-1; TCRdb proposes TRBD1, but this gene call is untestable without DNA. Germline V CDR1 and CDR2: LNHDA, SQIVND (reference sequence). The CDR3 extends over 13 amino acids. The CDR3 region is CASEDRMNTEAFF. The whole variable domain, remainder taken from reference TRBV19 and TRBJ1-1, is DGGITQSPKYLFRKEGQNVTLSCEQNLNHDAMYWYRQDPGQGLRLIYYSQIVNDFQKGDIAEGYSVSREKKESFPLTVTSAQKNPTAFYLCASEDRMNTEAFFGQGTRLTVV.

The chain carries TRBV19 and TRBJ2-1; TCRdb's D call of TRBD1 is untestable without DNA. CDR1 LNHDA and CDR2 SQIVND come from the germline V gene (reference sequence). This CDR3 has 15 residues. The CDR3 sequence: CASSRDSYSYNEQFF.

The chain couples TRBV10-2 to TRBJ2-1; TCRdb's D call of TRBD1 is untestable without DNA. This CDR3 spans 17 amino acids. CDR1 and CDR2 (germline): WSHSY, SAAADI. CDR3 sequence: CASSEPTWGSFYNEQFF.

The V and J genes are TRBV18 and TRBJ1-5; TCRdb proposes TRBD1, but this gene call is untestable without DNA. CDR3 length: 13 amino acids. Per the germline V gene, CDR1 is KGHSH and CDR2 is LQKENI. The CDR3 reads CASSPAHNQPQHF.